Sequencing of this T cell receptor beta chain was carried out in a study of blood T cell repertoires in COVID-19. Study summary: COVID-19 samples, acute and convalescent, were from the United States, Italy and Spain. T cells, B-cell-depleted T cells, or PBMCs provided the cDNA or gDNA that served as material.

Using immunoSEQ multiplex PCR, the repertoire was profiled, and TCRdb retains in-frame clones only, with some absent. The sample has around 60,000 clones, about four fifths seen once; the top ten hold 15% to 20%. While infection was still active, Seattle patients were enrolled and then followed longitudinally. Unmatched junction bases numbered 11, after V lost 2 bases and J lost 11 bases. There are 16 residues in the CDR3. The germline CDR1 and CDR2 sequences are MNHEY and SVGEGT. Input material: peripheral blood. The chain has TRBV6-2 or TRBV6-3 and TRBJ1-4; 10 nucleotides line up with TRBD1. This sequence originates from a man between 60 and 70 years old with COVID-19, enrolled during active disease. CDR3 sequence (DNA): TGTGCCAGCAGTTACACCTTCGGGACAGGGGTCGATAAACTGTTTTTT. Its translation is CASSYTFGTGVDKLFF.